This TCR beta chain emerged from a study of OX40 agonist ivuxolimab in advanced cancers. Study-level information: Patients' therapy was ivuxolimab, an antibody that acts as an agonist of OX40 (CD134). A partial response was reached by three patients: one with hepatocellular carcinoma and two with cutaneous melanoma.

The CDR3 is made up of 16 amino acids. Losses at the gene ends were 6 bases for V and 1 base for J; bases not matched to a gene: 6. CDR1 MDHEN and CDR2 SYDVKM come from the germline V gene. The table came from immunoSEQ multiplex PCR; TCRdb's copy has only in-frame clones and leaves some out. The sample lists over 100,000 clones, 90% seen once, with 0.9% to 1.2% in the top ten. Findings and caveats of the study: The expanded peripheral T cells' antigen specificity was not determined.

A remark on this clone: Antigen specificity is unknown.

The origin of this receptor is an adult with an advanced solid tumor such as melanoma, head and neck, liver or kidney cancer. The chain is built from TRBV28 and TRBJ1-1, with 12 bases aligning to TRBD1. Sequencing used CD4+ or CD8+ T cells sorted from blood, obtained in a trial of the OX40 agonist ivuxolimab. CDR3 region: CASSSGQGATNTEAFF. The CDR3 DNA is TGTGCCAGCAGCTCGGGACAGGGGGCAACGAACACTGAAGCTTTCTTT.